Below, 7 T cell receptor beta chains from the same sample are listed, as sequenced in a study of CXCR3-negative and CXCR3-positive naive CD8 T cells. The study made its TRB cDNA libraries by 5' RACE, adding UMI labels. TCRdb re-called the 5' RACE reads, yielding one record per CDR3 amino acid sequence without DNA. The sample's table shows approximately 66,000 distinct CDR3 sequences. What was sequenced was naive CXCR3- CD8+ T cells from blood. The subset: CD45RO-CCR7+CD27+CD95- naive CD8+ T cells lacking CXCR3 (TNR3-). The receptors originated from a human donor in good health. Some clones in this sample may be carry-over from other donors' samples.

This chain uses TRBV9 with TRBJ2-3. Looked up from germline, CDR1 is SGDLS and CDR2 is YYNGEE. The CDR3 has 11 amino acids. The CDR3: CASSVGDTQYF.

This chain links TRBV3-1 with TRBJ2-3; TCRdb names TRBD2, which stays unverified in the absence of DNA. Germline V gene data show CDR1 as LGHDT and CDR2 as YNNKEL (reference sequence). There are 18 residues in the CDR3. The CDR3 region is CASSQKPGLATSTDTQYF.

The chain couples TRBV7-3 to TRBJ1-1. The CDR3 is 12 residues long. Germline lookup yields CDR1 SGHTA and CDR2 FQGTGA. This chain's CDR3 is CASSSVGTEAFF.

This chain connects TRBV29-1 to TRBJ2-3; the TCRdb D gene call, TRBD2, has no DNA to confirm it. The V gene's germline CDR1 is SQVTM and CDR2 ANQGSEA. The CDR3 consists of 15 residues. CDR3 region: CSVDGLAGVVDTQYF.

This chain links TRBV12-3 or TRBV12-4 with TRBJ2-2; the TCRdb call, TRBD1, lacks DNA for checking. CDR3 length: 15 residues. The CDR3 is CASSPHRDTTGELFF.

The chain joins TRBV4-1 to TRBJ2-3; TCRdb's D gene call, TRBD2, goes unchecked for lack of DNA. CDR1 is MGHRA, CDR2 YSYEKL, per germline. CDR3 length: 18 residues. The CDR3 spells CASSQVIGAGGRTDTQYF.

CDR3 region: CSVDSGGANEQFF. The V gene is TRBV29-1, the J gene TRBJ2-1; TCRdb reports TRBD2, a call that lacks DNA to check it against. There are 13 residues in the CDR3. Germline loops: CDR1 SQVTM, CDR2 ANQGSEA.